This is a list of T cell receptor beta chains from one sample in a study of blood T cell repertoires in COVID-19. TCRdb's table, derived via immunoSEQ multiplex PCR, lists solely in-frame clones and lacks some. The sample has around 130,000 clones, approximately 85% seen once. Sequencing was carried out using peripheral blood. Receptors originate from a human donor in a cohort sampled during active COVID-19. Each CDR3 is given with its conserved first and last residue. The D gene is left open where the match is weak. Clone size is not always given. Where it is, it says once, few, many or a class for expanded clones.

clone_size	v_call	j_call	d_call	cdr3_nt	cdr3_aa
once	TRBV7-9	TRBJ1-2	TRBD1	TGTGCCAGCAGCTGGAAGGGACAGGGGCTCCATTATGGCTACACCTTC	CASSWKGQGLHYGYTF
.	TRBV19	TRBJ2-3	.	TGTGCCAGTACCCTCGGAGGGTCTGGCACAGATACGCAGTATTTT	CASTLGGSGTDTQYF
.	TRBV7-2	TRBJ2-1	TRBD2	TGTGCCAGCAGCTTAGGCTCTAGCGGGGGGCCGCCTTACAATGAGCAGTTCTTC	CASSLGSSGGPPYNEQFF
.	TRBV9	TRBJ2-1	TRBD2	TGTGCCAGCAGCGTAGCCGGGAGGGGACCCGGTGAGCAGTTCTTC	CASSVAGRGPGEQFF
.	TRBV25-1	TRBJ1-6	.	TGTGCCAGCAGTGTACCAGGGGATTCACCCCTCCACTTT	CASSVPGDSPLHF
.	TRBV30	TRBJ1-2	.	TGTGCCTGGAGTGTTAGTAACTATGGCTACACCTTC	CAWSVSNYGYTF
.	TRBV30	TRBJ1-1	.	TGTGCCTGGAGTGTACGCGACAGGCCGAACACTGAAGCTTTCTTT	CAWSVRDRPNTEAFF
.	TRBV11-1	TRBJ2-2	.	TGTGCCAGCAGGTTCCAGGGTTACACCGGGGAGCTGTTTTTT	CASRFQGYTGELFF
.	TRBV12-3/TRBV12-4	TRBJ2-7	.	TGTGCCAGCCGAGGGGGGGAGATCTACGAGCAGTACTTC	CASRGGEIYEQYF
.	TRBV9	TRBJ1-2	.	TGTGCCAGCAGCGTCGCGAACTATGGCTACACCTTC	CASSVANYGYTF
.	TRBV15	TRBJ1-2	.	TGTGCCACCAGCAGGGTCGGGATAACTAACTATGGCTACACCTTC	CATSRVGITNYGYTF
.	TRBV7-8	TRBJ1-1	TRBD1	TGTGCCAGCAGCTTAGAACAGGGGGCGGGGAACACTGAAGCTTTCTTT	CASSLEQGAGNTEAFF
.	TRBV19	TRBJ1-1	.	TGTGCCAGTAGGGAGGCCGGCGGGGGCACTGAAGCTTTCTTT	CASREAGGGTEAFF
.	TRBV18	TRBJ2-5	TRBD1	TGTGCCAGCTCACCCTACAGGGGGCAAGAGACCCAGTACTTC	CASSPYRGQETQYF
.	TRBV24-1	TRBJ1-2	.	TGTGCCACCAGATTGGAGACGAACTATGGCTACACCTTC	CATRLETNYGYTF
.	TRBV5-4	TRBJ2-1	TRBD2	TGTGCCAGCAGCTTGAGATTCAGGACTAGGAACAATGAGCAGTTCTTC	CASSLRFRTRNNEQFF
.	TRBV14	TRBJ1-4	.	TGTGCCAGCAGCCCAGGAGCGGGGTTTGGGGAAAAACTGTTTTTT	CASSPGAGFGEKLFF
few	TRBV28	TRBJ2-5	.	TGTGCCAGCAGTTCGTTTGTGGAGACCCAGTACTTC	CASSSFVETQYF
.	TRBV3-1/TRBV3-2	TRBJ2-7	TRBD1	TGTGCCAGCAGCCAAGTCGGGGGACAGGGGGCGAGGAACGAGCAGTACTTC	CASSQVGGQGARNEQYF
.	TRBV7-8	TRBJ1-2	.	TGTGCCAGCAGCCCTTCGCGGGCAGTAGGTGGCTACACCTTC	CASSPSRAVGGYTF
.	TRBV19	TRBJ2-2	.	TGTGCCAGTAGCAGAATACCGGGACAAGCGAACACCGGGGAGCTGTTTTTT	CASSRIPGQANTGELFF
.	TRBV7-3	TRBJ1-1	.	TGTGCCAGCAGCTTAGTGGCAGATTCGGGCACTGAAGCTTTCTTT	CASSLVADSGTEAFF
.	TRBV11-2	TRBJ2-1	.	TGTGCCAGCAGCTTAGCCCGGGGACTCCAGGGTACGAATGAGCAGTTCTTC	CASSLARGLQGTNEQFF
few	TRBV4-1	TRBJ1-3	.	TGCGCCAGCAGCCCGCGCCAGGCAAGCTCTGGAAACACCATATATTTT	CASSPRQASSGNTIYF
.	TRBV10-3	TRBJ1-6	.	TGTGCCATCAAAGTGGACTCGGGCTCACCCCTCCACTTT	CAIKVDSGSPLHF
.	TRBV5-1	TRBJ2-1	TRBD2	TGCGCCAGCAGCTTTTTCTCGGGACTAGCGGAGAACAATGAGCAGTTCTTC	CASSFFSGLAENNEQFF
.	TRBV10-3	TRBJ2-3	.	TGTGCCATCAGTGAACCCGGGTTAGGAGATACGCAGTATTTT	CAISEPGLGDTQYF
.	TRBV4-2	TRBJ1-3	TRBD1	TGTGCCAGCAGCCAAGTTACAGGGGCTGGAAACACCATATATTTT	CASSQVTGAGNTIYF